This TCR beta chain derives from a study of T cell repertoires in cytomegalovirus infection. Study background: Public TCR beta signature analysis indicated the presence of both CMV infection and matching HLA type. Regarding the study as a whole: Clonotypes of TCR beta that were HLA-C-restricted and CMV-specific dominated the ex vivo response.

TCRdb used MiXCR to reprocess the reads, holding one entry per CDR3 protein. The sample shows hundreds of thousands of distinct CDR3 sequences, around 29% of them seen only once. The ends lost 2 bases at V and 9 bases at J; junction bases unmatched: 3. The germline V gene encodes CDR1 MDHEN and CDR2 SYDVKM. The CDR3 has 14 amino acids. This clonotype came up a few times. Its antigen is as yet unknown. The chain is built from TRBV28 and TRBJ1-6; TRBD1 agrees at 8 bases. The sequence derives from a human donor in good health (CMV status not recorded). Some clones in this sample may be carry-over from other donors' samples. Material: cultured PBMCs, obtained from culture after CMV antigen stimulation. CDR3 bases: TGTGCCAGCAGTTTAGGACAGGGTATTTCACCCCTCCACTTT. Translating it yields CASSLGQGISPLHF.